This TCR beta chain was observed in a study of T-cell reconstitution after alpha-beta-depleted transplantation in children. Preparing the TCRbeta library involved the use of unique molecular identifiers. TCRdb reprocessed the PCR reads with MiXCR, giving one entry per CDR3 protein. The sample shows approximately 97,000 distinct CDR3 sequences, roughly 7.6% of them seen only once. CDR1 SNHLY and CDR2 FYNNEI come from the germline V gene. Trimming pared 0 bases from V and 8 bases from J, leaving 14 bases between. CDR3 size: 16 residues. This clonotype was counted a few times. This TCR derives from a boy aged 2 to 10 with acute lymphoblastic leukemia, due to receive a stem cell transplant. The rearrangement uses TRBV2 and TRBJ1-6; D is unclear. This specimen was PBMCs, taken before TCRalphabeta/CD19-depleted stem cell transplant. The chain's CDR3 is CASSEAATRRDSPLHF. The CDR3 DNA reads TGTGCCAGCAGTGAAGCCGCGACAAGGAGGGATTCACCCCTCCACTTT.